The 24 T cell receptor beta chains below all came from one sample that was sequenced in a study of shared clonotypes between healthy human individuals. The method was immunoSEQ multiplex PCR; TCRdb's version includes in-frame clones alone and lacks a portion of them. The sample yields approximately 1.4 million clones, roughly 98% seen once. What was sequenced was naive CD4+ T cells sorted from blood. Subset meaning: CD45RA+ positively selected. The receptors derive from a man aged 25 to 40 in good health.

The chain employs TRBV15 and TRBJ2-6, with TRBD1 matching over 7 bases. V dropped 3 bases and J dropped 0; count of bases not matched to a gene: 8. This CDR3 is 18 amino acids long. In germline, CDR1 is LNHNV, CDR2 YYDKDF (reference sequence). CDR3 in amino acids: CATSRTWAGGSGANVLTF. CDR3 bases: TGTGCCACCAGCAGGACATGGGCAGGGGGCTCTGGGGCCAACGTCCTGACTTTC.

The rearrangement joins TRBV7-2 to TRBJ2-7; the match to TRBD2 covers 7 bases. The V segment lost 1 base and the J segment 0 bases; nucleotides outside the gene matches: 6. The germline CDR1 and CDR2 sequences are SGHTA and FQGNSA. This CDR3 is 16 amino acids long. CDR3 loop: CASSLVGGDLSYEQYF. The CDR3 region has the DNA TGTGCCAGCAGCTTAGTGGGAGGGGACCTCTCCTACGAGCAGTACTTC.

The chain joins TRBV5-1 to TRBJ1-2; D gene uncertain. The CDR3 has 14 amino acids. The germline CDR1 and CDR2 sequences are SGHRS and YFSETQ. With 3 bases removed from V and 8 bases from J, the gap between germline ends came to 17 bases. CDR3 bases: TGCGCCAGCAGCTCGTCCCAACCCGGCGGGGGCTACACCTTC. As protein: CASSSSQPGGGYTF.

V is TRBV23-1 and J is TRBJ2-7, with a tentative D call TRBD1 (5 bases). TRBV23-1 belongs to the ORF category, with a function that is uncertain. The CDR3 is 14 residues long. V lost 2 bases to trimming and J lost 2 bases, with 10 bases between them. As DNA, the CDR3 is TGCGCCAGCAGTCAAGGTAAGGGGACCTACGAGCAGTACTTC. As protein: CASSQGKGTYEQYF.

The V call is TRBV5-1, the J call TRBJ2-2; D gene unclear. CDR3 length equals 14 residues. With 3 bases removed from V and 0 bases from J, the gap between germline ends came to 6 bases. CDR1 SGHRS and CDR2 YFSETQ come from the germline V gene. The CDR3 loop is CASSYSSNTGELFF. The CDR3 nucleotides read TGCGCCAGCAGCTATTCATCGAACACCGGGGAGCTGTTTTTT.

This chain links TRBV7-3 with TRBJ2-2; TRBD1 matches 8 bases. CDR1 is SGHTA, CDR2 FQGTGA, per germline. This CDR3 region has 19 residues. V trimming: 1 base; J trimming: 6 bases; junction bases outside the gene matches: 16. The DNA of the CDR3 is TGTGCCAGCAGCTTAAGAGGAATCAGCGGCAGGGGGCGCTCCGGGGAGCTGTTTTTT. The encoded protein is CASSLRGISGRGRSGELFF.

The chain recombines TRBV6-5 with TRBJ2-7, with D tentatively TRBD2 (6 bases). The CDR3 has 14 residues. With 4 bases removed from V and 0 bases from J, the gap between germline ends came to 10 bases. Per germline, CDR1 MNHEY and CDR2 SVGAGI. CDR3 nucleotides: TGTGCCAGCAGTTCCCCCGGGAGCTCCTACGAGCAGTACTTC. This codes for CASSSPGSSYEQYF.

The chain employs TRBV6-1 and TRBJ2-7; a possible D gene is TRBD1 (5 bases). Per the germline V gene, CDR1 is MNHNS and CDR2 is SASEGT. The CDR3 totals 13 residues. The V end was cut by 7 bases, the J end by 4 bases, with 14 bases between. CDR3 sequence (DNA): TGTGCCAGCAACCTCGCCAGGGCATACGAGCAGTACTTC. It encodes CASNLARAYEQYF.

As to this clone: Other DNA sequences within the sample encode an identical CDR3. The chain employs TRBV7-2 and TRBJ2-7, with no clear D. There are 11 residues in the CDR3. V was cut by 3 bases and J by 4 bases, with 4 bases left in between. The V gene's germline CDR1 is SGHTA and CDR2 FQGNSA. The chain's CDR3 is CASSFSYEQYF. In nucleotides, the CDR3 is TGTGCCAGCAGCTTTAGTTACGAGCAGTACTTC.

This clone came up once. CDR3 coding DNA: TGTGCCAGCAGTTACCCAGGGGGAGGGCGCTCAGATACGCAGTATTTT. Translation gives CASSYPGGGRSDTQYF. This sequence joins TRBV6-6 and TRBJ2-3; D tentatively reads TRBD1 or TRBD2 (7 bases each). V lost 2 bases and J lost 4, with 16 bases in between. This CDR3 has 16 amino acids. Germline CDR1 is MNHNY and CDR2 is SVGAGI (reference sequence).

Here the CDR3 DNA reads TGTGCCATCAGTGAGTCCCCGGACACCCGCACAGATACGCAGTATTTT. Protein sequence: CAISESPDTRTDTQYF. V and J are TRBV10-3 and TRBJ2-3; D perhaps matches TRBD1 (5 bases). CDR3 length equals 16 residues. Germline lookup yields CDR1 ENHRY and CDR2 SYGVKD. V was clipped by 0 bases and J by 1 base, with 11 bases between them.

This clone was observed a single time. This chain connects TRBV5-1 to TRBJ2-3, with a possible D match to TRBD1 (5 bases). With 4 bases removed from V and 0 bases from J, the gap between germline ends came to 21 bases. Germline V gene lookup returns CDR1 SGHRS and CDR2 YFSETQ. The CDR3 sequence is 18 residues long. CDR3 DNA: TGCGCCAGCAGCCCCCGTCCCCCAGGGCCGGCTAGCACAGATACGCAGTATTTT. This encodes CASSPRPPGPASTDTQYF.

The V call is TRBV18, the J call TRBJ2-7; perhaps TRBD1 as D (6 bases). CDR3 size: 12 residues. Germline values: CDR1 KGHSH, CDR2 LQKENI. V lost 5 bases, J lost 1 base, and 6 bases lay in between. CDR3 coding DNA: TGTGCCAGCTCAAGGGGGTCCTACGAGCAGTACTTC. It is translated as CASSRGSYEQYF.

This rearrangement joins TRBV11-2 to TRBJ2-5; D might be TRBD2 (5 bases). Between the trimmed V and J ends, which lost 5 bases and 0 bases, there was a span of 16 bases. CDR1 SGHAT and CDR2 FQNNGV come from the germline V gene. The CDR3 runs to 16 residues. The CDR3 DNA is TGTGCCAGCAGCCTTAGGCCCGCGGGTAACCAAGAGACCCAGTACTTC. Translation: CASSLRPAGNQETQYF.

This clone was detected once. The genes are TRBV6-5 and TRBJ2-1; perhaps D is TRBD1 or TRBD2 (6 bases each). The CDR3 is made up of 13 amino acids. Trimming pared 6 bases from V and 9 bases from J, leaving 15 bases between. Germline V CDR1 and CDR2: MNHEY, SVGAGI. The CDR3 coding sequence is TGTGCCAGCAGGCTTGACTGGGGGGCTGAGCAGTTCTTC. Protein sequence: CASRLDWGAEQFF.

The sample holds one count of this clone. DNA for the CDR3: TGTGCCAGCAGCTTAGCGCGCAGGGGGCTAGGTGAGCAGTTCTTC. Protein product: CASSLARRGLGEQFF. This chain connects TRBV7-9 to TRBJ2-1; 8 bases map to TRBD1. The CDR3 length is 15 residues. Germline CDR1 is SEHNR and CDR2 is FQNEAQ (reference sequence). The V and J ends lost 0 bases and 9 bases, in that order; junction bases with no gene match: 7.

V and J are TRBV18 and TRBJ2-3, with 7 bases identical to TRBD2. The ends lost 1 base at V and 0 bases at J; junction bases unmatched: 7. Germline V CDR1 and CDR2: KGHSH, LQKENI. The CDR3 spans 17 residues. Here the CDR3 reads CASSPLLSGISTDTQYF. In nucleotides, the CDR3 is TGTGCCAGCTCACCACTCCTAAGCGGGATTAGCACAGATACGCAGTATTTT. The full variable domain, rest sourced from reference TRBV18 and TRBJ2-3, is NAGVMQNPRHLVRRRGQEARLRCSPMKGHSHVYWYRQLPEEGLKFMVYLQKENIIDESGMPKERFSAEFPKEGPSILRIQQVVRGDSAAYFCASSPLLSGISTDTQYFGPGTRLTVL.

This chain connects TRBV9 to TRBJ2-5; D gene unclear. The V end was cut by 0 bases, the J end by 5 bases, with 11 bases between. The length of the CDR3 is 14 residues. Germline assignment: CDR1 SGDLS and CDR2 YYNGEE. The CDR3 DNA sequence: TGTGCCAGCAGCGTAGAGACCCTAGGGGAGACCCAGTACTTC. Its protein is CASSVETLGETQYF.

The V call is TRBV5-4, the J call TRBJ2-7, with 9 bases lining up with TRBD1. The CDR3 extends over 14 amino acids. The germline CDR1 and CDR2 sequences are SGHNT and YYREEE (reference sequence). J was trimmed by 5 bases and V by 2 bases; bases with no gene match: 5. The CDR3 region is CASSLPGQGHEQYF. The CDR3 nucleotides are TGTGCCAGCAGCTTACCGGGACAGGGCCACGAGCAGTACTTC.

The V gene is TRBV11-3, the J gene TRBJ2-1; the D gene could be TRBD1 or TRBD2 (11 bases each). Germline loops: CDR1 SGHNT, CDR2 YENEEA. The CDR3 consists of 20 residues. The germline V and J ends were trimmed by 1 base and 13 bases, with 35 bases remaining between them. As DNA, the CDR3 is TGTGCCAGCAGCTTAGCGGGACAGGGGGGGATAGCGGGAGGGTCCCTAACCCAGTTCTTC. This encodes CASSLAGQGGIAGGSLTQFF.

This clone appeared once. The genes are TRBV6-1 and TRBJ2-2, with D unclear. Trimming left V 2 bases short and J 0 bases short, with 13 bases between. Germline V gene sequence: CDR1 MNHNS, CDR2 SASEGT. This CDR3 has 17 amino acids. CDR3 region: CASSEPWGSPNTGELFF. In DNA, the CDR3 is TGTGCCAGCAGTGAACCTTGGGGTTCCCCGAACACCGGGGAGCTGTTTTTT.

V gene TRBV7-8 combines with J gene TRBJ2-1; TRBD1 matches 9 bases. The CDR3 loop spans 16 amino acids. CDR1 is SGHVS and CDR2 is FQNEAQ in the germline V gene. J was trimmed by 1 base and V by 1 base; bases with no gene match: 2. The CDR3 sequence: CASSLGTGESYNEQFF. In DNA, the CDR3 is TGTGCCAGCAGCTTAGGGACAGGGGAGTCCTACAATGAGCAGTTCTTC.

This clone was observed once. The V gene is TRBV6-1, the J gene TRBJ1-1, with D possibly TRBD1 on 5 matching bases. V shed 4 bases and J shed 6 bases, with 12 bases lying between them. Germline CDR1 and CDR2: MNHNS and SASEGT. The CDR3 runs 13 residues. The CDR3 bases are TGTGCCAGCAGTGGAGGGGTTCTGGCTGAAGCTTTCTTT. Amino acid sequence: CASSGGVLAEAFF.

The chain is built from TRBV7-2 and TRBJ2-5; D unresolved. The CDR3 has 12 amino acids. CDR1 SGHTA and CDR2 FQGNSA come from the germline V gene. Trimming shortened V by 5 bases and J by 2 bases, and 6 bases separated the two germline ends. CDR3 nucleotides: TGTGCCAGCAGCCGGATACAAGAGACCCAGTACTTC. This sequence encodes CASSRIQETQYF. Full variable domain (outside the CDR3, taken from reference TRBV7-2 and TRBJ2-5): GAGVSQSPSNKVTEKGKDVELRCDPISGHTALYWYRQSLGQGLEFLIYFQGNSAPDKSGLPSDRFSAERTGGSVSTLTIQRTQQEDSAVYLCASSRIQETQYFGPGTRLLVL.